The source of this TCR beta chain is a study of blood T cell repertoires in COVID-19. Turning to the study itself: There were acute and convalescent COVID-19 samples, and they came from the United States, Italy and Spain. Sample material is recorded as cDNA or gDNA derived from T cells, B-cell-depleted T cells, or PBMCs.

V trimming: 1 base; J trimming: 5 bases; junction bases outside the gene matches: 5. The germline V gene encodes CDR1 LNHDA and CDR2 SQIVND (reference sequence). This CDR3 has 16 residues. Using immunoSEQ multiplex PCR, the repertoire was profiled, and TCRdb retains in-frame clones only, with some absent. This table holds roughly 250,000 clones, approximately 90% found once. This clonotype was obtained from a woman aged 40 to 49 who had recovered from COVID-19. Sequencing was done on a sample of peripheral blood. V is TRBV19 and J is TRBJ1-6; the match to TRBD1 covers 7 bases. The CDR3 bases are TGTGCCAGTAGTATAGGGACAGGCCAAGATAATTCACCCCTCCACTTT. Translating gives CASSIGTGQDNSPLHF.